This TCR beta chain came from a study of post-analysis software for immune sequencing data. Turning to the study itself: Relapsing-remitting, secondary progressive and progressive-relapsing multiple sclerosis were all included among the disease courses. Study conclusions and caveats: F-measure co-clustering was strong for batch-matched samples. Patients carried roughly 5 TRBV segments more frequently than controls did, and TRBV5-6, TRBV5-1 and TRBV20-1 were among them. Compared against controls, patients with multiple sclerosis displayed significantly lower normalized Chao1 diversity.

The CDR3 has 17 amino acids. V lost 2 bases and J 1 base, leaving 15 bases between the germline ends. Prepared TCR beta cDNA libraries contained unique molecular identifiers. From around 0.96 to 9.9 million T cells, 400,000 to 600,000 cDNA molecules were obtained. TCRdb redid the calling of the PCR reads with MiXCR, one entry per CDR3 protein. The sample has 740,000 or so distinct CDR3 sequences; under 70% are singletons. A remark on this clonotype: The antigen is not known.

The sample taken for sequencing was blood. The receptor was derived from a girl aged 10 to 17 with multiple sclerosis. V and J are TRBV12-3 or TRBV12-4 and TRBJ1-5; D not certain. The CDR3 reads CASSLYGGSISNQPQHF. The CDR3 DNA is TGTGCCAGCAGTTTATATGGAGGGTCTATAAGCAATCAGCCCCAGCATTTT.